This T cell receptor beta chain was recovered during a study of blood T cell repertoires in COVID-19. Study at large: T cells, B-cell-depleted T cells, or PBMCs supplied cDNA or gDNA.

From germline, CDR1 is KGHSH and CDR2 LQKENI. V lost 5 bases, J lost 5 bases, and 5 bases stayed unmatched. The CDR3 is 14 amino acids. Measured with immunoSEQ multiplex PCR; TCRdb has only the in-frame clones, and not every one. The repertoire has roughly 500,000 clones, approximately 92% of them found once; the top ten carry roughly 1%. Sequencing input: peripheral blood. This receptor was taken from a man between 18 and 29 years old with COVID-19, enrolled during active disease. The chain uses TRBV18 and TRBJ1-4, with TRBD1 matching 7 bases. The CDR3 region is CASSFQGGNEKLFF. The DNA for the CDR3 is TGTGCCAGCTCATTCCAGGGGGGCAATGAAAAACTGTTTTTT.